This T cell receptor (beta chain) originates from a study of CD8 T cells in ankylosing spondylitis. The germline V gene has CDR1 MGHRA and CDR2 YSYEKL. The CDR3 loop spans 13 amino acids. V gave up 0 bases and J gave up 5 bases, with 7 bases separating them. In its sample, this clonotype was seen a few times. Its target is unknown. TCRdb re-called the 5' RACE reads with MiXCR, one entry per CDR3 protein. The sample yields about 160,000 distinct CDR3 sequences, roughly 10% seen once. Notes on the study in general: In ankylosing spondylitis patients, matched synovial fluid reportedly showed significant enrichment of disease-linked clones. Blood of patients with ankylosing spondylitis appeared to be characterized by a TCR beta motif of eight or nine highly homologous variants.

The chain joins TRBV4-1 to TRBJ1-2; D is ambiguous. The specimen sequenced was blood, either unsorted or a sorted T cell fraction (not recorded which). This clonotype was obtained from a female donor with ankylosing spondylitis or in good health (not recorded which). The CDR3 loop is CASSQDPPYGYTF. The CDR3 DNA reads as TGCGCCAGCAGCCAAGATCCACCATATGGCTACACCTTC.